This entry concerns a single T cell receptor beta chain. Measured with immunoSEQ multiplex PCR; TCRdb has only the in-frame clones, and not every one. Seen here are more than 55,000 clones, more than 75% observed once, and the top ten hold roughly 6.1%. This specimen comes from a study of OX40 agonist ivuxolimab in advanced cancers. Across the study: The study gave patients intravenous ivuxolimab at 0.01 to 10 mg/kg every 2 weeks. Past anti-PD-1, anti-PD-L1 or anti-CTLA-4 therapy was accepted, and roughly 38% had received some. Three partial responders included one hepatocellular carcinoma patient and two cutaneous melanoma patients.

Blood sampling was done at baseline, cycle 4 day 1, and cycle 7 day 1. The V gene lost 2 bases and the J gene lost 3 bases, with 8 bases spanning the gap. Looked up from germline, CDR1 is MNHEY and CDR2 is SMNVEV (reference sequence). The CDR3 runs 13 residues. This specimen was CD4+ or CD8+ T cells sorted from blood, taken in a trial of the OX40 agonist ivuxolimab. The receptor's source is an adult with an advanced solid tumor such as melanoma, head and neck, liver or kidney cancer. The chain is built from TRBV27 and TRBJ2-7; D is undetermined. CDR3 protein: CASSLGQDYEQYF. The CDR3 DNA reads TGTGCCAGCAGTTTAGGTCAGGACTACGAGCAGTACTTC.